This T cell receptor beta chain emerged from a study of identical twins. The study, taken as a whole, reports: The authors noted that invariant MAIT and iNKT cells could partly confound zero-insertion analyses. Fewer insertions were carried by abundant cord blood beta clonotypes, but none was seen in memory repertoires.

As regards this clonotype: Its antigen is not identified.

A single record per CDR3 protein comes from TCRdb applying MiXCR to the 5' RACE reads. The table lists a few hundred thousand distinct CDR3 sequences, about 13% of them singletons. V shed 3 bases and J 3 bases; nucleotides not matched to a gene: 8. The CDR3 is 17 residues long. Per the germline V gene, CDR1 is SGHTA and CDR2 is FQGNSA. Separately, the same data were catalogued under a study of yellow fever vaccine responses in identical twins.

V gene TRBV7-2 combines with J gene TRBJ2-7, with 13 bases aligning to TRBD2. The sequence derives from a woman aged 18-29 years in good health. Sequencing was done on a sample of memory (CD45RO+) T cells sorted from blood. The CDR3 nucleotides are TGTGCCAGCAGCTTCACCTCCGGGACTAGCGGGAACTACGAGCAGTACTTC. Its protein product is CASSFTSGTSGNYEQYF.